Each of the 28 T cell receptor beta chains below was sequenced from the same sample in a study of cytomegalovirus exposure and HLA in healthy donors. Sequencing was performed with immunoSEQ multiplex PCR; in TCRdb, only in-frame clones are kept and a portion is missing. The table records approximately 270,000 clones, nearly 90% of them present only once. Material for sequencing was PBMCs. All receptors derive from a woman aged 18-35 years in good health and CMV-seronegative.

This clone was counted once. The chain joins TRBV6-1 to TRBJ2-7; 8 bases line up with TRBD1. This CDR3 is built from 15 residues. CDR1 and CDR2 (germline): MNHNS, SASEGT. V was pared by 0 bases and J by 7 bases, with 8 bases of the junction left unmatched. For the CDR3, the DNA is TGTGCCAGCAGTGAAGCGCTTCAGGGGGCGGTTGAGCAGTACGTC. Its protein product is CASSEALQGAVEQYV.

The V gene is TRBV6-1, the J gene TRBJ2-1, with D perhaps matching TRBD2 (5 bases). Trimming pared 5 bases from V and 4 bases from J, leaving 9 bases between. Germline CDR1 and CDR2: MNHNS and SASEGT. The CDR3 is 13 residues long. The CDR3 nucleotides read TGTGCCAGCAGTTCCCGGGGTTACAATGAGCAGTTCTTC. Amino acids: CASSSRGYNEQFF.

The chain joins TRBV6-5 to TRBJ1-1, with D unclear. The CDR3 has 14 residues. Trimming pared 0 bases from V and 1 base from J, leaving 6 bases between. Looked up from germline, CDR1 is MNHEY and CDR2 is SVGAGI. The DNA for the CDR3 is TGTGCCAGCAGTTACTCTTCCAGGAACACTGAAGCTTTCTTT. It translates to CASSYSSRNTEAFF.

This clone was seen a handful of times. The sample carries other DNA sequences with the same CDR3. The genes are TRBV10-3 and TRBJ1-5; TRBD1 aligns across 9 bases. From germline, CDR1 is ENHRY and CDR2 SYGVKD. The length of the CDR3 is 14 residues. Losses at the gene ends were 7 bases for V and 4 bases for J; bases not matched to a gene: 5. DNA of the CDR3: TGTGCCATCAATCCGACAGGGGGGAATCAGCCCCAGCATTTT. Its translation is CAINPTGGNQPQHF.

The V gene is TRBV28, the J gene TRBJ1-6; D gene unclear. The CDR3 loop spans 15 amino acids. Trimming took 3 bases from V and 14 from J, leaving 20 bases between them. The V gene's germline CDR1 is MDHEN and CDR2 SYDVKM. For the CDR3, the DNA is TGTGCCAGCAGTTTTAGTAGAGGGCTCTCCTTAGCCCTCCACTTT. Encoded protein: CASSFSRGLSLALHF.

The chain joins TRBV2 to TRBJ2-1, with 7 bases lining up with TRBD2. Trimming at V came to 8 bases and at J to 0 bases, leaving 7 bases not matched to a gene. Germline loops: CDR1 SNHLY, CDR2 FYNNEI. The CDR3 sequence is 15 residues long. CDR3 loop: CASVREEPSYNEQFF. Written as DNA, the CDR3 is TGTGCCAGCGTACGGGAGGAACCCTCCTACAATGAGCAGTTCTTC.

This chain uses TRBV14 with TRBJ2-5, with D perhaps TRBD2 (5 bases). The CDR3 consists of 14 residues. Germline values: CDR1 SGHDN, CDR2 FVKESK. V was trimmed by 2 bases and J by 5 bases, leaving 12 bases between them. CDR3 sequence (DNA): TGTGCCAGCAGCCAACCGGGGAATTTGGAGACCCAGTACTTC. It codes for CASSQPGNLETQYF.

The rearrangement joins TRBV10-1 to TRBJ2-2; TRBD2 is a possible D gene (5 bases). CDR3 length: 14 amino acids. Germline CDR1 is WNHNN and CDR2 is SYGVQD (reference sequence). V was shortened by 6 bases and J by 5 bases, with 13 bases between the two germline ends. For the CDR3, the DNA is TGCGCCAGCAGACTAGACACACTGACCGGGGAGCTGTTTTTT. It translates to CASRLDTLTGELFF.

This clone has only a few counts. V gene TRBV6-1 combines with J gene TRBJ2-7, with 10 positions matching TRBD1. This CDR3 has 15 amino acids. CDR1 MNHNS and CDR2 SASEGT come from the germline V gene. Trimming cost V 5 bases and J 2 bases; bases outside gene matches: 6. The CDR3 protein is CASSTGTGETYEQYV. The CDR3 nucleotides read TGTGCCAGCAGTACCGGGACAGGGGAAACCTACGAGCAGTACGTC.

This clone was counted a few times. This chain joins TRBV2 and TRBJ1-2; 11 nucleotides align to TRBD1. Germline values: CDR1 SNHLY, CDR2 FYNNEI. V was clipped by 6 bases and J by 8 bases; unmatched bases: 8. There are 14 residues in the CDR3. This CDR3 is CASRDGQGAYGYTF. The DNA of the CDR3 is TGTGCCAGCAGAGACGGACAGGGGGCGTACGGCTACACCTTC.

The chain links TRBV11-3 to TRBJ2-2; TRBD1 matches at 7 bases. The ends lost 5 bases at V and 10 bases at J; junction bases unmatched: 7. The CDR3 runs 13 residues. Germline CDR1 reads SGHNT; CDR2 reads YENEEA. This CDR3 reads CASSRQQGEELFF. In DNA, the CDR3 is TGTGCCAGCAGCCGGCAGCAGGGGGAGGAGCTGTTTTTT. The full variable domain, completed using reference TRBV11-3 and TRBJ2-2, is EAGVVQSPRYKIIEKKQPVAFWCNPISGHNTLYWYLQNLGQGPELLIRYENEEAVDDSQLPKDRFSAERLKGVDSTLKIQPAELGDSAVYLCASSRQQGEELFFGEGSRLTVL.

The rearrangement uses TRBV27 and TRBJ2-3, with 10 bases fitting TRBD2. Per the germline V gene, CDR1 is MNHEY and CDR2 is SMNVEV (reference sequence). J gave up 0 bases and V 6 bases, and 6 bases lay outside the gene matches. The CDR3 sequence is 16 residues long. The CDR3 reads CASRLLAGASTDTQYF. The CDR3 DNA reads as TGTGCCAGCAGACTTCTAGCGGGGGCTAGCACAGATACGCAGTATTTT.

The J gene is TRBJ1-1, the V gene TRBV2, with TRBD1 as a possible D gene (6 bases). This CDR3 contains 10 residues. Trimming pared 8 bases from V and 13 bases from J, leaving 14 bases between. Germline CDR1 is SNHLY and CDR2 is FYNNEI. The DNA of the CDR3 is TGTGCCAGCGGAACAGGGTGGTGTTTCTTT. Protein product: CASGTGWCFF.

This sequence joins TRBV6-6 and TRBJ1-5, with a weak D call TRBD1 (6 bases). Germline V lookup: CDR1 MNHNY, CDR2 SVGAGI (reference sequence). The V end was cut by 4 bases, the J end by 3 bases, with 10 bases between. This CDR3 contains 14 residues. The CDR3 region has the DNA TGTGCCAGCAGTTCATCAGGGGTCAATCAGCCCCAGCATTTT. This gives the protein CASSSSGVNQPQHF.

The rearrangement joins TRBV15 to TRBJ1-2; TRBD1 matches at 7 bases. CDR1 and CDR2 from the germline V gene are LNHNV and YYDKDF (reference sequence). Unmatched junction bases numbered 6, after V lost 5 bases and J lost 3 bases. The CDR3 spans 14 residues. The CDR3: CATSGRTGDYGYTF. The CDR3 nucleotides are TGTGCCACCAGCGGCCGGACAGGTGACTATGGCTACACCTTC.

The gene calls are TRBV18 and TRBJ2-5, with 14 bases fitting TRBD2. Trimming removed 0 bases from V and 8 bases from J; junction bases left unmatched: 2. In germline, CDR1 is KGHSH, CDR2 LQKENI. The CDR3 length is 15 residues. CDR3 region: CASSPPGLAGDTQYF. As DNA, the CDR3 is TGTGCCAGCTCACCACCGGGACTAGCGGGGGACACCCAGTACTTC.

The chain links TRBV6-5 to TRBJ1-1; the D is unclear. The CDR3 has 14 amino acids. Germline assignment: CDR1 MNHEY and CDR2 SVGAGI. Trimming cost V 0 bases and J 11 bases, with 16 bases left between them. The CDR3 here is CASSYSLSPSEAFF. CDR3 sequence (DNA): TGTGCCAGCAGTTACTCGCTGTCCCCAAGTGAGGCTTTCTTT.

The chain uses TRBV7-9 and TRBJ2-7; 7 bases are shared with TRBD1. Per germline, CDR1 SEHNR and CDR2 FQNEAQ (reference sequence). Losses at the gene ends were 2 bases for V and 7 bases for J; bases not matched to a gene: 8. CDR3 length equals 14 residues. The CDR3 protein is CASSLQGDVREQYF. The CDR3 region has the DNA TGTGCCAGCAGCTTACAGGGGGATGTGAGAGAGCAGTACTTC.

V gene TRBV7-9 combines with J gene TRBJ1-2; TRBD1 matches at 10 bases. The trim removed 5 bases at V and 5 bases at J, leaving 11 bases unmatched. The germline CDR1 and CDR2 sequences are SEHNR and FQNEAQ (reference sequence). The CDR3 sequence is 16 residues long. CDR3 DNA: TGTGCCAGCAGCCAGGACAGGGGGACTAGTAGTTATGGCTACACCTTC. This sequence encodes CASSQDRGTSSYGYTF.

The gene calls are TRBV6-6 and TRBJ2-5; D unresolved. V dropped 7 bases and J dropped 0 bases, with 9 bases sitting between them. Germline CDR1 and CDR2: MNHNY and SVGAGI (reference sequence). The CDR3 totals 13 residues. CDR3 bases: TGTGCCAGCAAACAGATAAACCAAGAGACCCAGTACTTC. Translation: CASKQINQETQYF.

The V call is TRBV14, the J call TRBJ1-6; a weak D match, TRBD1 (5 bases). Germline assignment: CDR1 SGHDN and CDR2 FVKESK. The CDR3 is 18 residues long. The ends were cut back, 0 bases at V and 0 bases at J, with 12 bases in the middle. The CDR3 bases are TGTGCCAGCAGCCAAGATCCAGGGCATAGCTCCTATAATTCACCCCTCCACTTT. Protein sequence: CASSQDPGHSSYNSPLHF.

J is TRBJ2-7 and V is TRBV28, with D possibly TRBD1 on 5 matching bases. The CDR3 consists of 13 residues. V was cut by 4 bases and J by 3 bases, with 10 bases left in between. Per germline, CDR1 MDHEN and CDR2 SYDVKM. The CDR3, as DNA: TGTGCCAGCAGTTCTGCAGACAGCTACGAGCAGTACTTC. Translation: CASSSADSYEQYF. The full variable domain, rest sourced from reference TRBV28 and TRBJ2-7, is DVKVTQSSRYLVKRTGEKVFLECVQDMDHENMFWYRQDPGLGLRLIYFSYDVKMKEKGDIPEGYSVSREKKERFSLILESASTNQTSMYLCASSSADSYEQYFGPGTRLTVT.

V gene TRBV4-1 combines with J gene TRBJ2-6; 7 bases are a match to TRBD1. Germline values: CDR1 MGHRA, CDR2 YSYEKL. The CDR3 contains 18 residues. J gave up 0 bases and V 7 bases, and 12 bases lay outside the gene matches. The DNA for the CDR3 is TGCGCCAGCACTACAGGGGACGGAGGATTCTCTGGGGCCAACGTCCTGACTTTC. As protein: CASTTGDGGFSGANVLTF.

CDR3 residues: CASSFRPVFSETQYF. The CDR3, as DNA: TGTGCCAGCAGCTTCCGACCGGTGTTTAGCGAGACCCAGTACTTC. The chain carries TRBV7-2 and TRBJ2-5; D ambiguous. V lost 3 bases and J lost 5, with 16 bases in between. The CDR3 extends over 15 amino acids. CDR1 is SGHTA, CDR2 FQGNSA, per germline. Full variable domain (outside the CDR3, taken from reference TRBV7-2 and TRBJ2-5): GAGVSQSPSNKVTEKGKDVELRCDPISGHTALYWYRQSLGQGLEFLIYFQGNSAPDKSGLPSDRFSAERTGGSVSTLTIQRTQQEDSAVYLCASSFRPVFSETQYFGPGTRLLVL.

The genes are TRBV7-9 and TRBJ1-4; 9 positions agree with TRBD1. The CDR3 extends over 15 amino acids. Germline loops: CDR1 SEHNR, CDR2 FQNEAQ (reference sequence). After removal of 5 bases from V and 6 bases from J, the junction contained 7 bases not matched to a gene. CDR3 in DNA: TGTGCCAGCAGCCGAAACCGGGACAGGGATGAAAAACTGTTTTTT. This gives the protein CASSRNRDRDEKLFF.

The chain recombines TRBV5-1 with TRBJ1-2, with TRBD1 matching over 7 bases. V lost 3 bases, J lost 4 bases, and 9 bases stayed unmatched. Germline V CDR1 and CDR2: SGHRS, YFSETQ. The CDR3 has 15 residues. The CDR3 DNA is TGCGCCAGCAGCTCAAATTTCCAGGGGGGCTATGGCTACACCTTC. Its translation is CASSSNFQGGYGYTF.

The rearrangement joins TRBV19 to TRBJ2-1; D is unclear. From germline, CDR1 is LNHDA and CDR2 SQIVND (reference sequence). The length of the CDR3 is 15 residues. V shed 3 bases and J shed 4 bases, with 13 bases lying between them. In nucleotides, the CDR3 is TGTGCCAGTAGTATCGGTAGAAACTCTTACAATGAGCAGTTCTTC. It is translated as CASSIGRNSYNEQFF.

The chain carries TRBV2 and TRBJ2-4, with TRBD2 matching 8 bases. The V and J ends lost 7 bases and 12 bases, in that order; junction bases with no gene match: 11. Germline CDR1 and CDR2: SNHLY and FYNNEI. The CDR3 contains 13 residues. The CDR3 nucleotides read TGTGCCAGCATGGGCCAACTAGCGGAGCCTCAGTACTTC. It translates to CASMGQLAEPQYF.